This is a list of T cell receptor beta chains from one sample in a study of tumor-infiltrating lymphocytes in localized non-small cell lung cancer. Sequenced by immunoSEQ multiplex PCR; TCRdb stores in-frame clones only, minus some. The sample has about 2,700 clones, approximately 65% seen once. Sequencing input: uninvolved lung tissue not adjacent to the tumor. Receptors originate from a human donor with non-small cell lung cancer. The CDR3 runs from the conserved cysteine through the conserved F or W. A D gene is named only where the DNA matches it firmly. A row's size may be missing; if present it is once, few, many or a size class.

V	J	D	size	DNA	CDR3
TRBV29-1	TRBJ2-7	.	.	TGCAGCGTTGAACGGGAGTCGAGCGAGCAGTACTTC	CSVERESSEQYF
TRBV5-4	TRBJ2-5	TRBD2	.	TGTGCCAGCAGCTTGGGGGGGAGGGCCCTCGAGACCCAGTACTTC	CASSLGGRALETQYF
TRBV19	TRBJ2-3	.	.	TGTGCCAGTAGTATCTCTAGGACACGGACAGATACGCAGTATTTT	CASSISRTRTDTQYF
TRBV9	TRBJ1-2	.	.	TGTGCCAGCAGCGTAGGGGCGGACAGCTTTATCTATGGCTACACCTTC	CASSVGADSFIYGYTF
TRBV25-1	TRBJ1-2	TRBD1	.	TGTGCCAGCAGTGGAAACTCCGGGACAGGGTTTGGGGCCTATGGCTACACCTTC	CASSGNSGTGFGAYGYTF
TRBV7-7	TRBJ1-5	.	few	TGTGCTAGCAGCTGGACAGAGAATCAGCCCCAGCATTTT	CASSWTENQPQHF
TRBV20-1	TRBJ2-1	.	.	TGCAGTGCGTACCGGGACTCGCAGTTCTTC	CSAYRDSQFF
TRBV9	TRBJ1-6	TRBD1	.	TGTGCCAGCAGTTCCGACAGGGCATCCCTCCACTTT	CASSSDRASLHF
TRBV4-2	TRBJ2-7	TRBD2	.	TGTGCCAGCAGCCAAAACGTAGGGACTAGCGGCTCCTACGAGCAGTACTTC	CASSQNVGTSGSYEQYF
TRBV6-5	TRBJ2-7	TRBD1	.	TGTGCCAGCAGCCCGGGACAGGCGGGATTCTACGAGCAGTACTTC	CASSPGQAGFYEQYF
TRBV6-1	TRBJ1-1	.	few	TGTGCCACGGCACAGCAGCCCAACACTGAAGCTTTCTTT	CATAQQPNTEAFF
TRBV30	TRBJ2-1	TRBD1	.	TGTGCCTGGAGTTCGGACAGGGGACAGGAGCAGTTCTTC	CAWSSDRGQEQFF
TRBV5-1	TRBJ1-5	TRBD1	.	TGCGCCAGCAGCTTATCCGGGACAGTAGATCAGCCCCAGCATTTT	CASSLSGTVDQPQHF
TRBV2	TRBJ2-5	.	.	TGTGCCAGCCTGTCGGAGGGCCTCGAGACCCAGTACTTC	CASLSEGLETQYF
TRBV10-1	TRBJ2-7	.	.	TGCGCCAGCAGTGGGCGGAACTCCTACGAGCAGTACTTC	CASSGRNSYEQYF
TRBV27	TRBJ2-7	.	.	TGTGCCAGCAGTTTGACGGGACCCAACGAGCAGTACTTC	CASSLTGPNEQYF
TRBV2	TRBJ1-1	.	.	TGTGCCAGCAAGGGTCAGTGGCAGGGGAGTGAAGCTTTCTTT	CASKGQWQGSEAFF
TRBV27	TRBJ2-7	TRBD1	.	TGTGCCAGCAGATCTCTCCCACGGACAGGGTGGGGGTACGAGCAGTACTTC	CASRSLPRTGWGYEQYF
TRBV30	TRBJ1-3	TRBD1	.	TGTGCCATGCCATCTACAGGGGATGGAAACACCATATATTTT	CAMPSTGDGNTIYF
TRBV6-5	TRBJ2-1	TRBD1	.	TGTGCCAGCAGTTACTGGACAGGGATTTACAATGAGCAGTTCTTC	CASSYWTGIYNEQFF
TRBV4-2	TRBJ2-7	TRBD2	few	TGTGCCAGCAGCCAAGACAGGGAACTAGCGGGAGCCGAGCAGTACTTC	CASSQDRELAGAEQYF
TRBV5-5	TRBJ2-2	TRBD1	.	TGTGCCAGCAGCCCGGTTCTGTACAGGGGCACCGGGGAGCTGTTTTTT	CASSPVLYRGTGELFF
TRBV7-2	TRBJ2-5	TRBD2	.	TGTGCCAGCAGCTTAGAAGGGACTAGCGTCGAGACCCAGTACTTC	CASSLEGTSVETQYF